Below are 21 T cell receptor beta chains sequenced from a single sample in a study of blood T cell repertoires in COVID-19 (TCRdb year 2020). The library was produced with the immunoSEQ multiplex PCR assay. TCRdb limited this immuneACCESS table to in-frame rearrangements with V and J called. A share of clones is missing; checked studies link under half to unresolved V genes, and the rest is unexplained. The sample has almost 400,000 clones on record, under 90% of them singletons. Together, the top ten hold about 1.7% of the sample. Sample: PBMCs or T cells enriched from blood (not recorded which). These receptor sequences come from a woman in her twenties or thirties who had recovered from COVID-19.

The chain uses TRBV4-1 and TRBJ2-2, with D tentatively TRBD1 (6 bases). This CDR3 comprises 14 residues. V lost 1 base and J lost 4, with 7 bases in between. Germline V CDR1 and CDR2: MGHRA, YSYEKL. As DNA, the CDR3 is TGCGCCAGCAGCCAAGTCAGGGGCACCGGGGAGCTGTTTTTT. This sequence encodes CASSQVRGTGELFF.

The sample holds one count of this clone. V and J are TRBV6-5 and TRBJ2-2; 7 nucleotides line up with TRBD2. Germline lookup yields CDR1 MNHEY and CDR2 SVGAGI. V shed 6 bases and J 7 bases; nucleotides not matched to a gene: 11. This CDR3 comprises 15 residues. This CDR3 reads CASSPPGGINGELFF. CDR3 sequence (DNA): TGTGCCAGCAGCCCCCCCGGGGGGATAAACGGGGAGCTGTTTTTT.

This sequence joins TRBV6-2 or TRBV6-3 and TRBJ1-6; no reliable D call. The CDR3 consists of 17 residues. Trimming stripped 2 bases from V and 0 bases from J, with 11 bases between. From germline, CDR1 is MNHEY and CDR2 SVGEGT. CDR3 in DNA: TGTGCCAGCAGTTACATGGACTCCAGCTCCTATAATTCACCCCTCCACTTT. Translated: CASSYMDSSSYNSPLHF.

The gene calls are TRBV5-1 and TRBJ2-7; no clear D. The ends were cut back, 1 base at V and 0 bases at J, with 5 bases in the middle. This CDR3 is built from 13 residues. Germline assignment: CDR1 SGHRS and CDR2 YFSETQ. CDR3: CASSLPLSYEQYF. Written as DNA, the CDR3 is TGCGCCAGCAGCTTGCCCCTCTCCTACGAGCAGTACTTC.

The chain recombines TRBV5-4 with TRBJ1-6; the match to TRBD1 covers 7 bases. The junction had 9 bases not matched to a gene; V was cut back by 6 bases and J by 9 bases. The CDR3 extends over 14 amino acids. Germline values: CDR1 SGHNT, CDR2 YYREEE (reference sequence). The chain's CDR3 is CASTLGGGSSPLHF. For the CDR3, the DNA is TGTGCCAGCACCCTTGGAGGGGGCTCTTCACCCCTCCACTTT. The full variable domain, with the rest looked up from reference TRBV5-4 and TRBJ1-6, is ETGVTQSPTHLIKTRGQQVTLRCSSQSGHNTVSWYQQALGQGPQFIFQYYREEENGRGNFPPRFSGLQFPNYSSELNVNALELDDSALYLCASTLGGGSSPLHFGNGTRLTVT.

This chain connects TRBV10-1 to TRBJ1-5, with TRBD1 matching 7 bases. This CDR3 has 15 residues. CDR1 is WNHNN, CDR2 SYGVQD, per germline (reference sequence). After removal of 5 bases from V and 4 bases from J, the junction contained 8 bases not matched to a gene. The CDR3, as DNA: TGCGCCAGCAGTCCTGACAGGGCCCTAAATCAGCCCCAGCATTTT. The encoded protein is CASSPDRALNQPQHF.

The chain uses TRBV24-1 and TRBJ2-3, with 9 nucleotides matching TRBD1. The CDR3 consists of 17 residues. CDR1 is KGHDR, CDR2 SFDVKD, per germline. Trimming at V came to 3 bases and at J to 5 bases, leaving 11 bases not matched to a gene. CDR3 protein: CATSDPRGTGKGDTQYF. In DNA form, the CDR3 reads TGTGCCACCAGTGATCCGCGGGGGACAGGGAAGGGAGATACGCAGTATTTT.

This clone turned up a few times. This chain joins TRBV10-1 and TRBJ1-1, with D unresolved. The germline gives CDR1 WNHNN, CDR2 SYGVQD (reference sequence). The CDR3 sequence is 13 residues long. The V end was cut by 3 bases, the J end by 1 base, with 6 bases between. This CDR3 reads CASSEHPNTEAFF. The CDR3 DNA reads TGCGCCAGCAGTGAACACCCGAACACTGAAGCTTTCTTT.

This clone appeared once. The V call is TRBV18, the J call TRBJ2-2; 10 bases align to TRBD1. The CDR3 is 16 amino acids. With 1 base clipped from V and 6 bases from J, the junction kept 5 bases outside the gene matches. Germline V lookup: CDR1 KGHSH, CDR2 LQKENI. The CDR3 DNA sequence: TGTGCCAGCTCACCACACGGGACAGGGGCTTCCGGGGAGCTGTTTTTT. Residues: CASSPHGTGASGELFF.

The CDR3 loop is CASGLAGGFEQYF. The CDR3 DNA sequence: TGTGCTAGTGGGCTAGCGGGAGGGTTCGAGCAGTACTTC. The rearrangement uses TRBV12-5 and TRBJ2-7; TRBD2 matches 12 bases. The germline V gene has CDR1 LGHNT and CDR2 FRNRAP. Unmatched junction bases numbered 3, after V lost 6 bases and J lost 6 bases. CDR3 length: 13 amino acids.

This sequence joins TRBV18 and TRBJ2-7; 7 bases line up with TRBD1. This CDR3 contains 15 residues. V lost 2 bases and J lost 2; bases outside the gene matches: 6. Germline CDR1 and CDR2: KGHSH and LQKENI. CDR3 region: CASSPGGQNTYEQYF. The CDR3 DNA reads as TGTGCCAGCTCACCAGGGGGACAGAACACCTACGAGCAGTACTTC.

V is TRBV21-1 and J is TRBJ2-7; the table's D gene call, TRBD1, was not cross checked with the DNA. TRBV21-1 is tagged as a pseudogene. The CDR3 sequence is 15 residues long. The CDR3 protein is CASSMPWTAYGEQYF. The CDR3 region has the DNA TGTGCCAGCAGCATGCCTTGGACAGCCTACGGCGAGCAGTACTTC.

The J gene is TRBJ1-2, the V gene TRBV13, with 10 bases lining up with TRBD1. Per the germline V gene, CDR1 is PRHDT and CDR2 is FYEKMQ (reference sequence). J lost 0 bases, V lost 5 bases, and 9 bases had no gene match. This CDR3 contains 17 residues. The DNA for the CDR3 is TGTGCCAGCAGCAGAAGGACAGGGGGAGTCCCTAACTATGGCTACACCTTC. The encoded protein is CASSRRTGGVPNYGYTF.

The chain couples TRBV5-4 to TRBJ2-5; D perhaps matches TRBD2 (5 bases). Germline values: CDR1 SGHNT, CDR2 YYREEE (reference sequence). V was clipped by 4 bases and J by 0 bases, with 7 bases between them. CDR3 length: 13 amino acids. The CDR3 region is CASSRENQETQYF. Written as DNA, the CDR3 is TGTGCCAGCAGCAGGGAGAACCAAGAGACCCAGTACTTC. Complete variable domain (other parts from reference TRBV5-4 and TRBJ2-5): ETGVTQSPTHLIKTRGQQVTLRCSSQSGHNTVSWYQQALGQGPQFIFQYYREEENGRGNFPPRFSGLQFPNYSSELNVNALELDDSALYLCASSRENQETQYFGPGTRLLVL.

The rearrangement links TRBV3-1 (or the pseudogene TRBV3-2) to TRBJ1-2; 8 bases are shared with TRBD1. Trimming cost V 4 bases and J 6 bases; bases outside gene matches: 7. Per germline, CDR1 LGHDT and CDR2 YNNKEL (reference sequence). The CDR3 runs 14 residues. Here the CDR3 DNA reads TGTGCCAGCAGCCTGACCGGGACAGGCCATGGCTACACCTTC. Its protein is CASSLTGTGHGYTF.

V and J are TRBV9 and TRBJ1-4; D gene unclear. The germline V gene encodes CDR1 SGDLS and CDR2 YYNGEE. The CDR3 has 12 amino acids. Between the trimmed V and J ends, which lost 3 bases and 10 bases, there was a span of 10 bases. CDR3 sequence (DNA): TGTGCCAGCAGCGGAGACATCGGAAAACTGTTTTTT. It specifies CASSGDIGKLFF.

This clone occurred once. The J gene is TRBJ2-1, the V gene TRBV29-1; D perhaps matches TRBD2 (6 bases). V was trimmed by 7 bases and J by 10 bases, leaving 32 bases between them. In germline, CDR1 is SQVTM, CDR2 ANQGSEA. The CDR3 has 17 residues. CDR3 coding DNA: TGCAGCGGGACACTAGCACGGGGATCAGGTGTAGTCTGGGAGCAGTTCTTC. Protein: CSGTLARGSGVVWEQFF.

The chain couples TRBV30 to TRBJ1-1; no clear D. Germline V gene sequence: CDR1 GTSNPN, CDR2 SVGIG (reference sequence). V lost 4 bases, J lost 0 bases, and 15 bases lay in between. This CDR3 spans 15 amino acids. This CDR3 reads CAWKQTGVLNTEAFF. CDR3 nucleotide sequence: TGTGCCTGGAAACAAACCGGGGTTTTGAACACTGAAGCTTTCTTT.

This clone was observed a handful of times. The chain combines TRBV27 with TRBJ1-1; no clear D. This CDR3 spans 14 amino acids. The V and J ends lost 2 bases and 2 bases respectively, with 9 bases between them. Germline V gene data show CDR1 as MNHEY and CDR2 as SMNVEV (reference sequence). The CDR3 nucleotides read TGTGCCAGCAGTTTAAACAGAGAAAACACTGAAGCTTTCTTT. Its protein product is CASSLNRENTEAFF.

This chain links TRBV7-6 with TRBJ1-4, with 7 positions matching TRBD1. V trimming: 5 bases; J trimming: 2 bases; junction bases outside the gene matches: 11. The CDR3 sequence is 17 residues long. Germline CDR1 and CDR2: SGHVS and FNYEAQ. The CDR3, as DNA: TGTGCCAGCAGCCCGTTTGCCAGGGGGGACACTAATGAAAAACTGTTTTTT. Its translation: CASSPFARGDTNEKLFF. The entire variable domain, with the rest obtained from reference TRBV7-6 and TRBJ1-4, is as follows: GAGVSQSPRYKVTKRGQDVALRCDPISGHVSLYWYRQALGQGPEFLTYFNYEAQQDKSGLPNDRFSAERPEGSISTLTIQRTEQRDSAMYRCASSPFARGDTNEKLFFGSGTQLSVL.

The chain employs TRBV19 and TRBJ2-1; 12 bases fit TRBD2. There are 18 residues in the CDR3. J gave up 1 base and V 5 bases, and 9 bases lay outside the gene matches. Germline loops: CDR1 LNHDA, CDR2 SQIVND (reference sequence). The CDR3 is CASSARPGLAGSYNEQFF. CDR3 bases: TGTGCCAGTAGTGCGCGACCGGGACTAGCGGGTTCCTACAATGAGCAGTTCTTC.